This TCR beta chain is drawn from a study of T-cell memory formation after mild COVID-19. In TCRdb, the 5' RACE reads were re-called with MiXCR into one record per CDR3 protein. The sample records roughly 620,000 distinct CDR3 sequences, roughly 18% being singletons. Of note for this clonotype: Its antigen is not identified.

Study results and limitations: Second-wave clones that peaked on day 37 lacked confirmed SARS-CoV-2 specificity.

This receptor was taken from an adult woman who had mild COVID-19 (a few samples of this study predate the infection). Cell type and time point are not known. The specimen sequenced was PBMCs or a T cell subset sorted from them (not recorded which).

DNA for the CDR3: TGTGCCAGCAGTGAAGTGGGGGCGGGAGGCTACTACAATGAGCAGTTCTTC. This encodes CASSEVGAGGYYNEQFF. The chain has TRBV2 and TRBJ2-1; TRBD2 matches at 8 bases. Germline V gives CDR1 SNHLY, CDR2 FYNNEI. The CDR3 spans 17 residues. V shed 1 base and J 3 bases; nucleotides not matched to a gene: 8.